The present T cell receptor (beta chain) was sequenced within a study of blood T cell repertoires in COVID-19. Profiling relied on immunoSEQ multiplex PCR, and the TCRdb table lists in-frame clones only, not all of them. The table has about 120,000 clones, around 76% seen once. This CDR3 contains 13 residues. The ends were cut back, 5 bases at V and 1 base at J, with 11 bases in the middle. From germline, CDR1 is GTSNPN and CDR2 SVGIG (reference sequence). This TCR came from a man aged 55 to 69 with acute or convalescent COVID-19. Sequencing input: peripheral blood. J is TRBJ1-1 and V is TRBV30; no reliable D call. CDR3 nucleotide sequence: TGTGCCTGGTACGATAACACGAACACTGAAGCTTTCTTT. Protein: CAWYDNTNTEAFF.